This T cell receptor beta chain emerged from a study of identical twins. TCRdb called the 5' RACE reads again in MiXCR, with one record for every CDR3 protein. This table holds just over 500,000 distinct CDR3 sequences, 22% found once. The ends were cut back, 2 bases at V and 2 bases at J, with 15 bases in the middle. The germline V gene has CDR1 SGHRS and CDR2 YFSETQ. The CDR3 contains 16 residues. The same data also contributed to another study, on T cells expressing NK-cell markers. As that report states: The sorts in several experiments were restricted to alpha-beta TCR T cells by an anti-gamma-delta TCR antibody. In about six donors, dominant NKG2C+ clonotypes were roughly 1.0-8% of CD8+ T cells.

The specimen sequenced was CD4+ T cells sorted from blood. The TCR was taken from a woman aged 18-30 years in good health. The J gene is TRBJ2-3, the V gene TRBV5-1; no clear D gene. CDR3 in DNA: TGCGCCAGCAGCTTAGTGGCTATAGCAAACACAGATACGCAGTATTTT. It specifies CASSLVAIANTDTQYF.